This TCR beta chain was profiled in a study of spatial heterogeneity in lung cancer. About the research overall: Consistently, beta-chain sequences turned up in larger numbers than alpha-chain sequences did. General study points: At resection, ubiquitous expanded tumor TCRs appeared in blood more than at follow-up.

The library protocol tagged each TCR cDNA with a unique molecular identifier. TCRdb ran MiXCR on the 5' RACE reads and lists one entry per CDR3 protein. This sample yields tens of thousands of distinct CDR3 sequences, of which roughly 12% are seen a single time; about two fifths belongs to the top ten. Regarding time point: sample taken at primary tumor resection. The study sequenced unsorted whole RNA from tumor, nontumor lung or frozen PBMC. The CDR3 has 14 amino acids. V was pared by 3 bases and J by 1 base, with 10 bases between. Germline values: CDR1 SGHRS, CDR2 YFSETQ. Comment on this clonotype: As yet, its antigen is unknown.

The TCR comes from a male donor with early-stage non-small cell lung cancer. The chain uses TRBV5-1 and TRBJ1-1, with no clear D. Here the sequenced sample was PBMCs, taken at surgery. Here the CDR3 DNA reads TGCGCCAGCAGCTCCGTACTATCGAACACTGAAGCTTTCTTT. Protein product: CASSSVLSNTEAFF.